This T cell receptor (beta chain) was retrieved from a study of spatial heterogeneity in lung cancer. This clonotype showed up many times. CDR1 SNHLY and CDR2 FYNNEI come from the germline V gene. This CDR3 is 19 amino acids long. V gave up 0 bases and J gave up 1 base; unmatched junction bases: 14. TCRdb reprocessed the 5' RACE reads with MiXCR, giving one entry per CDR3 protein. The data show around 44,000 distinct CDR3 sequences, with about 10% seen just once and more than 15% held by the top ten. Noted time point: blood at routine non-recurrence follow-up after resection. No cell sorting; template was whole RNA from tumor, lung tissue or PBMC.

The genes are TRBV2 and TRBJ2-7, with 8 bases aligning to TRBD1. This sample comprised PBMCs, obtained at follow-up. This TCR was sampled from a female donor with early-stage non-small cell lung cancer. CDR3 amino acids: CASSEALHPTGGWSYEQYF. CDR3 nucleotides: TGTGCCAGCAGTGAAGCGCTTCACCCCACAGGGGGGTGGTCCTACGAGCAGTACTTC.